Sequencing of this TCR beta chain was carried out in a study of blood T cells in healthy people across ages. Caucasian individuals from Russia who were healthy and aged 6 to 90 acted as donors. They isolated at least 6 million PBMCs from each sample. Germline V gene lookup returns CDR1 MNHNY and CDR2 SVGAGI (reference sequence). The CDR3 sequence is 14 residues long. The V end was cut by 5 bases, the J end by 1 base, with 11 bases between. A second about 7 to 11 cycle PCR used barcoded and J-beta primers. Template switching added a 12-random-nucleotide identifier to every cDNA molecule. The yield of each sample was at least 2.5 million CDR3-containing paired-end reads. Using its own MiXCR run on the 5' RACE reads, TCRdb lists one record per CDR3 protein. The sample lists about a million distinct CDR3 sequences; 35% to 45% were seen once.

This chain connects TRBV6-6 to TRBJ1-1, with D hard to call. The TCR originated in a man younger than 30 in good health. The sample consisted of blood. CDR3 sequence (DNA): TGTGCCAGCAGTGACGGGCAGGAGAACACTGAAGCTTTCTTT. Its protein product is CASSDGQENTEAFF.